The rows below give T cell receptor beta chains drawn from one sample of a study of regulatory T cells in long-lasting Graves disease. TCRdb reanalysed the multiplex PCR reads using MiXCR and keeps one entry per CDR3 protein. The sample records fewer than 350,000 distinct CDR3 sequences, about 18% being singletons. The starting material was peripheral blood mononuclear cells (PBMCs), obtained at new diagnosis, from a patient treated with antithyroid drugs. The receptors were sampled from a female donor with Graves disease. The CDR3 runs from the conserved cysteine through the conserved F or W. A D gene is named only where the DNA matches it firmly. Where a row states a size, it is once, few, many or the class of an expanded clone; other rows omit it.

j_call | v_call | d_call | clone_size | cdr3_length | cdr3_aa | cdr3_nt
TRBJ1-3 | TRBV2 | - | many | 14 | CASISMAAGNTIYF | TGTGCCAGCATAAGTATGGCAGCTGGAAACACCATATATTTT
TRBJ2-7 | TRBV20-1 | TRBD2 | many | 16 | CSALASGPGRGYEQYF | TGCAGTGCCCTCGCTAGCGGCCCGGGGCGGGGCTACGAGCAGTACTTC
TRBJ1-4 | TRBV19 | - | many | 16 | CASGAKVVVGNEKLFF | TGTGCCAGCGGGGCCAAGGTCGTGGTGGGGAATGAAAAACTGTTTTTT
TRBJ2-1 | TRBV13 | TRBD2 | few | 16 | CATTEAGAPSYNEQFF | TGTGCCACCACGGAAGCGGGAGCTCCCTCCTACAATGAGCAGTTCTTC
TRBJ2-3 | TRBV5-1 | - | many | 15 | CASSPSAGSTDTQYF | TGCGCCAGCAGCCCTTCGGCTGGCAGCACAGATACGCAGTATTTT
TRBJ2-1 | TRBV5-1 | TRBD2 | many | 14 | CASSLTAGEGVLFF | TGCGCCAGCAGCTTGACAGCGGGAGAGGGGGTTCTGTTCTTC
TRBJ2-1 | TRBV3-1 | TRBD1 | few | 12 | CAWGTGPHEQFF | TGTGCATGGGGGACAGGGCCCCATGAGCAGTTCTTC
TRBJ2-5 | TRBV27 | TRBD2 | many | 15 | CASSGILAEQETQYF | TGTGCCAGCAGTGGAATACTAGCGGAACAAGAGACCCAGTACTTC
TRBJ1-2 | TRBV29-1 | - | few | 11 | CSANLGMGYTF | TGCAGCGCAAATCTGGGCATGGGCTACACCTTC
TRBJ1-1 | TRBV7-7 | - | many | 11 | CAVGTGTEAFF | TGTGCCGTGGGGACGGGGACTGAAGCTTTCTTT
TRBJ1-1 | TRBV11-3 | - | many | 15 | CASRTVKGSNTEAFF | TGTGCCAGCCGAACGGTCAAGGGGTCGAACACTGAAGCTTTCTTT
TRBJ2-1 | TRBV2 | TRBD1 | many | 13 | CASLRDRVREQFF | TGTGCCAGCCTCCGGGACAGGGTTCGTGAGCAGTTCTTC
TRBJ2-1 | TRBV13 | TRBD1 | few | 14 | CASSSRGQGMEKFF | TGTGCCAGCAGCTCTCGGGGACAGGGGATGGAGAAGTTCTTC
TRBJ2-7 | TRBV19 | TRBD2 | many | 15 | CASSSFSGKTYEQYF | TGTGCCAGTAGTTCCTTTAGCGGGAAGACCTACGAGCAGTACTTC
TRBJ1-5 | TRBV6-1 | - | many | 15 | CASSERDIWNQPQHF | TGTGCCAGCAGTGAACGGGACATTTGGAATCAGCCCCAGCATTTT
TRBJ2-7 | TRBV7-9 | - | few | 12 | CASSAGLREQYF | TGTGCCAGCAGCGCCGGGCTCCGGGAGCAGTACTTC
TRBJ1-1 | TRBV2 | - | - | 13 | CASSVGAVTEAFF | TGTGCCAGCAGTGTGGGGGCCGTGACTGAAGCTTTCTTT
TRBJ2-7 | TRBV4-2 | - | - | 16 | CASSQEVGGPLYEQYF | TGTGCCAGCAGCCAAGAAGTGGGCGGCCCTCTTTACGAGCAGTACTTC
TRBJ2-2 | TRBV7-3 | - | many | 14 | CASSSDRGVGELFF | TGTGCCAGCAGCTCCGATAGGGGAGTCGGGGAGCTGTTTTTT
TRBJ1-1 | TRBV7-8 | - | many | 12 | CASSSEGGEAFF | TGTGCCAGCAGCTCCGAGGGCGGTGAAGCTTTCTTT
TRBJ2-6 | TRBV30 | - | many | 14 | CACPQLSGANVLTF | TGTGCCTGCCCACAGCTCTCTGGGGCCAACGTCCTGACTTTC
TRBJ2-1 | TRBV29-1 | - | - | 12 | CSVEDLGNEQFF | TGCAGCGTTGAAGATCTCGGCAATGAGCAGTTCTTC
TRBJ2-7 | TRBV2 | - | many | 15 | CASSAAGRASYEQYF | TGTGCCAGCAGTGCTGCAGGGCGGGCCTCCTACGAGCAGTACTTC
TRBJ1-1 | TRBV9 | - | many | 15 | CASSVDVGLAAEAFF | TGTGCCAGCAGCGTAGACGTGGGATTAGCCGCTGAAGCTTTCTTT
TRBJ2-7 | TRBV12-3/TRBV12-4 | - | many | 14 | CASSSKSDRYEQYF | TGTGCCAGCAGCTCCAAATCAGACCGCTACGAGCAGTACTTC
TRBJ2-1 | TRBV9 | TRBD2 | few | 12 | CASSVGEGEQFF | TGTGCCAGCAGCGTAGGGGAGGGGGAGCAGTTCTTC
TRBJ1-1 | TRBV12-3/TRBV12-4 | TRBD1 | - | 16 | CASSSSWTGFYTEAFF | TGTGCCAGCAGTTCATCGTGGACAGGGTTCTACACTGAAGCTTTCTTT
TRBJ2-3 | TRBV18 | - | - | 14 | CASSQPTGSDTQYF | TGTGCCAGCTCACAACCTACAGGGTCGGATACGCAGTATTTT
TRBJ2-7 | TRBV30 | TRBD2 | many | 13 | CAWMTGGSYEQYF | TGTGCCTGGATGACCGGGGGGAGCTACGAGCAGTACTTC
TRBJ1-1 | TRBV25-1 | TRBD1 | many | 18 | CASSSRDRGRQGNTEAFF | TGTGCCAGCAGTTCCCGTGACAGGGGTAGGCAAGGGAACACTGAAGCTTTCTTT
TRBJ2-1 | TRBV6-2/TRBV6-3 | - | many | 15 | CASITMGELYNEQFF | TGTGCCAGCATAACAATGGGGGAGTTATACAATGAGCAGTTCTTC
TRBJ1-2 | TRBV28 | - | many | 15 | CASSSTPPLDYGYTF | TGTGCCAGCAGTTCCACCCCACCCTTAGACTATGGCTACACCTTC
TRBJ2-5 | TRBV30 | - | many | 13 | CAWSVKGLGTQYF | TGTGCCTGGAGTGTAAAAGGGTTGGGGACCCAGTACTTC
TRBJ2-7 | TRBV5-1 | - | many | 11 | CASSGGREQYF | TGCGCCAGCAGCGGGGGCCGCGAGCAGTACTTC
TRBJ2-7 | TRBV27 | TRBD2 | many | 18 | CASSSLTRLAGGSHEQYF | TGTGCCAGCAGTTCATTAACTCGACTAGCGGGAGGAAGCCACGAGCAGTACTTC
TRBJ2-1 | TRBV10-1 | TRBD2 | - | 15 | CASGGPPGLADEQFF | TGCGCCAGCGGGGGGCCTCCGGGACTAGCGGATGAGCAGTTCTTC
TRBJ2-3 | TRBV5-1 | - | - | 14 | CASSSPGLFDTQYF | TGCGCCAGCAGCTCACCCGGACTGTTTGATACGCAGTATTTT
TRBJ2-7 | TRBV11-1 | - | many | 12 | CASSSSLHEQYF | TGTGCCAGCAGCTCAAGTCTCCACGAGCAGTACTTC
TRBJ2-1 | TRBV9 | - | many | 15 | CASSVEARATTEQFF | TGTGCCAGCAGCGTAGAGGCGCGGGCTACGACTGAGCAGTTCTTC
TRBJ2-3 | TRBV5-1 | - | - | 16 | CASSLDGLRTSDTQYF | TGCGCCAGCAGCTTGGACGGCCTTCGGACATCAGATACGCAGTATTTT
TRBJ2-3 | TRBV6-2/TRBV6-3 | TRBD1 | few | 15 | CASRGTGVTTDTQYF | TGTGCCAGCCGGGGGACAGGGGTGACCACAGATACGCAGTATTTT
TRBJ2-3 | TRBV6-2/TRBV6-3 | - | many | 14 | CASSYRGSTDTQYF | TGTGCCAGCAGTTATCGGGGCAGCACAGATACGCAGTATTTT